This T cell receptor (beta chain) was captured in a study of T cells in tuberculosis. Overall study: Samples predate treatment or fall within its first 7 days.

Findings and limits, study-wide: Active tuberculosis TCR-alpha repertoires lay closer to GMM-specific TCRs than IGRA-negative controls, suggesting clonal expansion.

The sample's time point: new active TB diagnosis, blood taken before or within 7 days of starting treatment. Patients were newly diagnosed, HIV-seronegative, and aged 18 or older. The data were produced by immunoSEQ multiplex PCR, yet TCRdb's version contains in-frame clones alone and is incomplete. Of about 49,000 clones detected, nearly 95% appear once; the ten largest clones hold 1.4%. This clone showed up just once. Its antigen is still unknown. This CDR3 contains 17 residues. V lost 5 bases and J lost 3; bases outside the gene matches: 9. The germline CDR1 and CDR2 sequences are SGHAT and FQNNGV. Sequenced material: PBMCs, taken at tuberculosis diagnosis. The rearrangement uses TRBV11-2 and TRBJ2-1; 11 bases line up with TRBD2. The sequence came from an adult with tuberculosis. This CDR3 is CASSPTIAGGNYNEQFF. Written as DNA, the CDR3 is TGTGCCAGCAGCCCTACTATAGCGGGAGGGAACTACAATGAGCAGTTCTTC.